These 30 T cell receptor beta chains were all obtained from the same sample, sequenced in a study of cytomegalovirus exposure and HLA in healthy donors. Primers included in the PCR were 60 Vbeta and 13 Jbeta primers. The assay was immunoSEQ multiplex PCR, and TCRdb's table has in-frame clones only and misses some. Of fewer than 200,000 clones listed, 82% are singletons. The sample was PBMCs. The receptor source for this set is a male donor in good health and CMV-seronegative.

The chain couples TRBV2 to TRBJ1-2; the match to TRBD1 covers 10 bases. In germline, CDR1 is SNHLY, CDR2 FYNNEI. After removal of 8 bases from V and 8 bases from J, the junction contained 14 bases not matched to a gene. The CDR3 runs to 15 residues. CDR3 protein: CASHARRDRGGGYTF. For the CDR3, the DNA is TGTGCCAGCCATGCCCGCCGGGACAGGGGAGGAGGCTACACCTTC. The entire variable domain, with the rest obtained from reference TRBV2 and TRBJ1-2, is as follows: EPEVTQTPSHQVTQMGQEVILRCVPISNHLYFYWYRQILGQKVEFLVSFYNNEISEKSEIFDDQFSVERPDGSNFTLKIRSTKLEDSAMYFCASHARRDRGGGYTFGSGTRLTVV.

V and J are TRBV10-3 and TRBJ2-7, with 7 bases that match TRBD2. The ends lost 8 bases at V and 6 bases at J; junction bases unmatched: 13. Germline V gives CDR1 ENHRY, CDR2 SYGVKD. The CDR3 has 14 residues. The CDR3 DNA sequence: TGTGCCATCTGGACGGGAGGATCCCTTACCGAGCAGTACTTC. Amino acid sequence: CAIWTGGSLTEQYF.

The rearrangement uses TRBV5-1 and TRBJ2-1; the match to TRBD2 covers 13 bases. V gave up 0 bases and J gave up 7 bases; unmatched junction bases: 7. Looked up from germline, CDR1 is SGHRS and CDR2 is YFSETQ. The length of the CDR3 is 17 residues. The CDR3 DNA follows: TGCGCCAGCAGCTTGGGACTAGCGGGAGGCTCCACGAATGAGCAGTTCTTC. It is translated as CASSLGLAGGSTNEQFF.

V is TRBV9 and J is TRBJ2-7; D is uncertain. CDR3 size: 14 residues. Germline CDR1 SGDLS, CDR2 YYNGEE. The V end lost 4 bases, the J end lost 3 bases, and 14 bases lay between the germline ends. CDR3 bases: TGTGCCAGCAGCAAGCAACAAAACAGCTACGAGCAGTACTTC. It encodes CASSKQQNSYEQYF.

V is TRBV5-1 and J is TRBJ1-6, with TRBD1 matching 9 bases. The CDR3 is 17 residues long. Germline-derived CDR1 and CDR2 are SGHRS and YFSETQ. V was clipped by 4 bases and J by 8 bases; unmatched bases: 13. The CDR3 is CASSAGTGTGFDSPLHF. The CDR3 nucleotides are TGCGCCAGCAGCGCGGGGACCGGGACAGGGTTTGATTCACCCCTCCACTTT.

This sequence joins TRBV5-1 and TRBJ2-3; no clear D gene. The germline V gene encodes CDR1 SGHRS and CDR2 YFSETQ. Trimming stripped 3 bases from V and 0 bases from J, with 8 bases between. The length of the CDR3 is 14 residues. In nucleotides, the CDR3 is TGCGCCAGCAGCTACGAGGCTAGCACAGATACGCAGTATTTT. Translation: CASSYEASTDTQYF. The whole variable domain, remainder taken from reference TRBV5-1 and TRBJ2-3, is KAGVTQTPRYLIKTRGQQVTLSCSPISGHRSVSWYQQTPGQGLQFLFEYFSETQRNKGNFPGRFSGRQFSNSRSEMNVSTLELGDSALYLCASSYEASTDTQYFGPGTRLTVL.

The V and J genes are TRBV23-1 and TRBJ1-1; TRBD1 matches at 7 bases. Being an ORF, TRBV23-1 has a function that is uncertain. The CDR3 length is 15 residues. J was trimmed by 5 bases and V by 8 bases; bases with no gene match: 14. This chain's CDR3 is CASAQRGQGSTEAFF. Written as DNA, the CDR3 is TGCGCCAGCGCACAAAGGGGGCAGGGTTCGACTGAAGCTTTCTTT.

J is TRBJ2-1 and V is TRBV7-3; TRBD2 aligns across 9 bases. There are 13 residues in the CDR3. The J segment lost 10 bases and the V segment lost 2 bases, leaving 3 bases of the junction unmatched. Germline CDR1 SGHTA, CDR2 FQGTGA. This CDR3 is CASSLYSGGEQFF. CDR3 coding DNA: TGTGCCAGCAGCTTATATAGCGGGGGAGAGCAGTTCTTC. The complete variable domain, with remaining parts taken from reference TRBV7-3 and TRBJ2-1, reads GAGVSQTPSNKVTEKGKYVELRCDPISGHTALYWYRQSLGQGPEFLIYFQGTGAADDSGLPNDRFFAVRPEGSVSTLKIQRTERGDSAVYLCASSLYSGGEQFFGPGTRLTVL.

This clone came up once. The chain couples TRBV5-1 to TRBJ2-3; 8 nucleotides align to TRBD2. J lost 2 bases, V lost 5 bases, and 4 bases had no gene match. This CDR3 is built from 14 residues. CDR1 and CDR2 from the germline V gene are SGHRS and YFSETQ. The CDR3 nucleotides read TGCGCCAGCAGGAAACTAGCGGCCACAGATACGCAGTATTTT. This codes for CASRKLAATDTQYF.

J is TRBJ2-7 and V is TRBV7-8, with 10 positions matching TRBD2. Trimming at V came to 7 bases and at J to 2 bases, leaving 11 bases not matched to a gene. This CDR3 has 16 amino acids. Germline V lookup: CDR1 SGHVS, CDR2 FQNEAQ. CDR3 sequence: CASKTSSGRAPYEQYF. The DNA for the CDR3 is TGTGCCAGCAAAACCTCTAGCGGGAGAGCCCCCTACGAGCAGTACTTC.

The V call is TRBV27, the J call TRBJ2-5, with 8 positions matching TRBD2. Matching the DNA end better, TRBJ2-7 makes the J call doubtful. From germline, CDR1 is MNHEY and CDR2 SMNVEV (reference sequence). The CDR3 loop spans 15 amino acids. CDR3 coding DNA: TGTGCCAGCAGTTTAACCGGACTAGCATCCTACGAGCAGTACTTC. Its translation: CASSLTGLASYEQYF.

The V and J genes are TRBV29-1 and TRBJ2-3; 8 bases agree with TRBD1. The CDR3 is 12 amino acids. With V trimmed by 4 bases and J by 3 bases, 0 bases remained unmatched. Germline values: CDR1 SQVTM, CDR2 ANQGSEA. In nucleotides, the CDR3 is TGCAGCGTTGGACAGGGGACAGATACGCAGTATTTT. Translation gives CSVGQGTDTQYF.

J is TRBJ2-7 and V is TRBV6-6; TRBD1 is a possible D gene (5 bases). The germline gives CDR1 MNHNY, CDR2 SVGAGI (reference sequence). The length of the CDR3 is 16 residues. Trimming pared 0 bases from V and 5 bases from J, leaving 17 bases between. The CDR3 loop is CASSYSISGRAHEQYF. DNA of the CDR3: TGTGCCAGCAGTTACTCGATCTCGGGCAGGGCCCACGAGCAGTACTTC.

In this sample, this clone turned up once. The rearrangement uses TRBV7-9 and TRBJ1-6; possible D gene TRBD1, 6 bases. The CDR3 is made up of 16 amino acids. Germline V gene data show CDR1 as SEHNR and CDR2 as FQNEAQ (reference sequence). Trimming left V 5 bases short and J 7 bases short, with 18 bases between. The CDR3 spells CASSRTGQPLNSPLHF. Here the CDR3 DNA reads TGTGCCAGCAGCAGAACCGGACAGCCCCTGAATTCACCCCTCCACTTT.

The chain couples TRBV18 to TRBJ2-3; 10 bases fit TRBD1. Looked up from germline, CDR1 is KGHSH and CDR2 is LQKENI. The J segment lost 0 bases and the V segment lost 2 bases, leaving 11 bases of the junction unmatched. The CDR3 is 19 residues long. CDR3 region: CASSPEGTGAFWSTDTQYF. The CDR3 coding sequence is TGTGCCAGCTCACCAGAAGGGACAGGGGCCTTCTGGAGCACAGATACGCAGTATTTT. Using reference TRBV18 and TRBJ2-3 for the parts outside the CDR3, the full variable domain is NAGVMQNPRHLVRRRGQEARLRCSPMKGHSHVYWYRQLPEEGLKFMVYLQKENIIDESGMPKERFSAEFPKEGPSILRIQQVVRGDSAAYFCASSPEGTGAFWSTDTQYFGPGTRLTVL.

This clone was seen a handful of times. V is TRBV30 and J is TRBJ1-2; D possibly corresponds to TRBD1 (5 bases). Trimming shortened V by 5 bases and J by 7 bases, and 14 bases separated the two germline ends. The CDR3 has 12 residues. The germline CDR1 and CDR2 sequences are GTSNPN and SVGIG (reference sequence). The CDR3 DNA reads TGTGCCTGGGGGGCAGGGTCCGGTGGCTACACCTTC. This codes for CAWGAGSGGYTF.

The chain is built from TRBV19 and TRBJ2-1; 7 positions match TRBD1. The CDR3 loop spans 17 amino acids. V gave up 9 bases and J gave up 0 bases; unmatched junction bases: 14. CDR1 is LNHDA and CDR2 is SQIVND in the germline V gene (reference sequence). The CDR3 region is CASTNPGTVSSYNEQFF. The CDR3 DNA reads TGTGCCAGCACCAATCCTGGGACAGTAAGCTCCTACAATGAGCAGTTCTTC.

The CDR3 DNA sequence: TGTGCCAGCAGCCTCACTGAAGGGGGGGGGCTTTACGAGCAGTACTTC. It codes for CASSLTEGGGLYEQYF. V and J are TRBV4-2 and TRBJ2-5; TRBD2 is a possible D gene (7 bases). The J call is uncertain, as TRBJ2-7 better fits the DNA end. Per germline, CDR1 LGHNA and CDR2 YNFKEQ. The CDR3 covers 16 residues.

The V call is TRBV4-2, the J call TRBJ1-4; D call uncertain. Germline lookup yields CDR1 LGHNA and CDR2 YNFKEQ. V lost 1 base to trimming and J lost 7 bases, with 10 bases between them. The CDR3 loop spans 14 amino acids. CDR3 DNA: TGTGCCAGCAGCCAAGGTAGAATGATTGAAAAACTGTTTTTT. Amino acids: CASSQGRMIEKLFF.

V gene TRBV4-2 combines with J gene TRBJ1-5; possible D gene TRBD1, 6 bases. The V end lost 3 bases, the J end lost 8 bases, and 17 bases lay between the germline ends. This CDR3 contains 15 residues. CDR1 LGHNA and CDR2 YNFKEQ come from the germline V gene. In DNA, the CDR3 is TGTGCCAGCAGCCAGAGCAGGGGTTCGGCGGAGCCCCAGCATTTT. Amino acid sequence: CASSQSRGSAEPQHF.

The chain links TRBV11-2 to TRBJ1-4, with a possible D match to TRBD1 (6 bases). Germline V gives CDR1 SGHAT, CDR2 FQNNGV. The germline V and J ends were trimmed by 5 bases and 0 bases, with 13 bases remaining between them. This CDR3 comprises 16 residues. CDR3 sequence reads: CASSGRTVATNEKLFF. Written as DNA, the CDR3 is TGTGCCAGCAGCGGACGGACAGTAGCAACTAATGAAAAACTGTTTTTT.

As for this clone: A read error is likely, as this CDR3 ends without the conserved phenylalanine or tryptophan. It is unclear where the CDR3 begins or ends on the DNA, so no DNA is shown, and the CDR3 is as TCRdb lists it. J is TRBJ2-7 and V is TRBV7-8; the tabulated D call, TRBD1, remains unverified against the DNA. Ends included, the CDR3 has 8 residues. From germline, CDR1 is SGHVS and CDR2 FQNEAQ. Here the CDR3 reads CASSGPPS.

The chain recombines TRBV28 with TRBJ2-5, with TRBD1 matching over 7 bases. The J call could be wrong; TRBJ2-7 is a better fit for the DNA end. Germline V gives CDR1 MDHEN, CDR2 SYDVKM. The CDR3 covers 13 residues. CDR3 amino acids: CAITKGQTYEQYF. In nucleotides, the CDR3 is TGTGCCATAACCAAGGGACAGACCTACGAGCAGTACTTC.

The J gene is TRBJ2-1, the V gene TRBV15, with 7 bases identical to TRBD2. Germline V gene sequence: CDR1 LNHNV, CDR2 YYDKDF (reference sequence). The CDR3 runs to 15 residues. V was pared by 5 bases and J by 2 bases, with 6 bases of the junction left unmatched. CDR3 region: CATSLGGRTYNEQFF. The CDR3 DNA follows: TGTGCCACCAGCCTCGGCGGGAGAACCTACAATGAGCAGTTCTTC.

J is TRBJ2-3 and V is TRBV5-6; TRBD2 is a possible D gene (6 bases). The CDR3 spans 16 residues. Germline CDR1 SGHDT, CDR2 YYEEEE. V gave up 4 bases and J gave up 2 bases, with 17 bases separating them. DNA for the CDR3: TGTGCCAGCAGCCGCGGGCTAGCGAACCCCACAGATACGCAGTATTTT. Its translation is CASSRGLANPTDTQYF.

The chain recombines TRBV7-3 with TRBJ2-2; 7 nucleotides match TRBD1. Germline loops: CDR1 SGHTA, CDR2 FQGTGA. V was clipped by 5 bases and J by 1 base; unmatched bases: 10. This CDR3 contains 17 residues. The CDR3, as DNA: TGTGCCAGCAGCCCAACAGGGGCCCTAGGGAACACCGGGGAGCTGTTTTTT. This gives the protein CASSPTGALGNTGELFF.

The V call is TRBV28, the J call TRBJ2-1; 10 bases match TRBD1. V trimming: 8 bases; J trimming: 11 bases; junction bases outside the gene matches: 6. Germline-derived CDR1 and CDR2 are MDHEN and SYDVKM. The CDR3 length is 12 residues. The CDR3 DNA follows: TGTGCCAGCCGTGGGACAGGGGCCAAGCAGTTCTTC. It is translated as CASRGTGAKQFF.

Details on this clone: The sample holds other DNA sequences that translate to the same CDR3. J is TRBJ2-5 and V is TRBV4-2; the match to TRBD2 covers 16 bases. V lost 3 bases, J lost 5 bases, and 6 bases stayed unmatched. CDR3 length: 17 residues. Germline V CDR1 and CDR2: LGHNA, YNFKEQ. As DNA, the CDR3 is TGTGCCAGCAGCCAGGGACTAGCGGGGGGGCGGGGGGAGACCCAGTACTTC. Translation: CASSQGLAGGRGETQYF.

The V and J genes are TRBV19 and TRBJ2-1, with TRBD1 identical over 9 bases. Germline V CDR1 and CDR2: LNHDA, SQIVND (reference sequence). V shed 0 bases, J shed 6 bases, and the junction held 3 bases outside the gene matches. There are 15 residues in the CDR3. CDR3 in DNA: TGTGCCAGTAGTATAGAGTCGACAGGGGGCAATGAGCAGTTCTTC. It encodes CASSIESTGGNEQFF.

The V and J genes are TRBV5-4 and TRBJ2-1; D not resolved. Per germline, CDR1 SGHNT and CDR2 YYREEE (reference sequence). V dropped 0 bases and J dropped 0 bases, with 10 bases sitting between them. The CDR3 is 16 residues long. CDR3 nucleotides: TGTGCCAGCAGCTTGGACAGCCTGCGCTCCTACAATGAGCAGTTCTTC. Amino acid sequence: CASSLDSLRSYNEQFF.